Sequencing of this TCR beta chain was carried out in a study of post-analysis software for immune sequencing data. This clonotype has just a few counts. Its antigen remains unknown. Incorporated into the TCR beta cDNA libraries were unique molecular identifiers, which served to reduce PCR and sequencing biases. The T cell input of about 1 to 10 million gave roughly 0.5 million cDNA molecules. TCRdb recomputed calls from the PCR reads with MiXCR, one row per CDR3 protein. The repertoire includes 550,000 to 700,000 distinct CDR3 sequences, around 47% of them detected once, and over 1.5% sits in the top ten. The CDR3 length is 13 residues. Trimming took 8 bases from V and 0 from J, leaving 11 bases between them. The germline CDR1 and CDR2 sequences are MNHEY and SMNVEV (reference sequence). Points from the study as a whole: Comparison of patients with controls showed 5 or 6 TRBV segments more frequent in patients, TRBV5-6, TRBV5-1 and TRBV20-1 among them.

The sample comprised blood. This chain joins TRBV27 and TRBJ2-7; no firm D call. This TCR was sampled from a girl aged 5-17 years with multiple sclerosis. CDR3 nucleotides: TGTGCCAGCCGGTGGGCTGGCTCCTACGAGCAGTACTTC. Translating gives CASRWAGSYEQYF.